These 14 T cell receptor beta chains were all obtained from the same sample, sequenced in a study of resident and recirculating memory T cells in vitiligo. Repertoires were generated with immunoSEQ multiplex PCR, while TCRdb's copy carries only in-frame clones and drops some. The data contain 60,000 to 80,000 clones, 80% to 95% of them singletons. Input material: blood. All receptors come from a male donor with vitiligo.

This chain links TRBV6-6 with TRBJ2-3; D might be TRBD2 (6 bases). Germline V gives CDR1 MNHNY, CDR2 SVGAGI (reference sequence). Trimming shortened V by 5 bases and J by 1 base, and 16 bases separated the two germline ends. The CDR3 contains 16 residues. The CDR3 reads CASSTGGLSGTDTQYF. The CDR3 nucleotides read TGTGCCAGCAGTACCGGAGGGCTATCCGGCACAGATACGCAGTATTTT.

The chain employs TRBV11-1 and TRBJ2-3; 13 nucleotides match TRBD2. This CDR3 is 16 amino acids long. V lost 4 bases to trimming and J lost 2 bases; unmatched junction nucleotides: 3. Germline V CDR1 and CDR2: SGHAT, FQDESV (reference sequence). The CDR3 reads CASSSGTSGDTDTQYF. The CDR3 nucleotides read TGTGCCAGCAGCTCCGGGACTAGCGGGGACACAGATACGCAGTATTTT.

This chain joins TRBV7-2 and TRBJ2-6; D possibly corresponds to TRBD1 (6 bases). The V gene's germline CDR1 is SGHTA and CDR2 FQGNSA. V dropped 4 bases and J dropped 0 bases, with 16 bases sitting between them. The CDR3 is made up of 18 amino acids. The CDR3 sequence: CASSSPPGQPSGANVLTF. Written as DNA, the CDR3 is TGTGCCAGCAGCTCGCCCCCCGGACAGCCCTCTGGGGCCAACGTCCTGACTTTC.

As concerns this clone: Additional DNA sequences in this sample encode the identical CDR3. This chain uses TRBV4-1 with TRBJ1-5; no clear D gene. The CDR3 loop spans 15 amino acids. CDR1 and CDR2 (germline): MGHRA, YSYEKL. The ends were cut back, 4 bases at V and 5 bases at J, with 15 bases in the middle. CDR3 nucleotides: TGCGCCAGCAGCCCCGTAGAGGTGGTATATCAGCCCCAGCATTTT. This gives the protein CASSPVEVVYQPQHF.

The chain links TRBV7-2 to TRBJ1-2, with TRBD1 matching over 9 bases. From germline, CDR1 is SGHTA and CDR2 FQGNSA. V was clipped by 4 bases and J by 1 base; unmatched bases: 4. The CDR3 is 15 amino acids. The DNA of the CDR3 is TGTGCCAGCAGCTCAAGACAGGGGGTTAACTATGGCTACACCTTC. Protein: CASSSRQGVNYGYTF.

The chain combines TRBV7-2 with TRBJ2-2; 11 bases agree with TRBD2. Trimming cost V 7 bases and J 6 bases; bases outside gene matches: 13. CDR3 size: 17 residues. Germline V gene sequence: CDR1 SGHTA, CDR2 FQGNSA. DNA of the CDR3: TGTGCCAGCACCACCGACTGGGGTAGCGGGGGGGCCGGGGAGCTGTTTTTT. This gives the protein CASTTDWGSGGAGELFF.

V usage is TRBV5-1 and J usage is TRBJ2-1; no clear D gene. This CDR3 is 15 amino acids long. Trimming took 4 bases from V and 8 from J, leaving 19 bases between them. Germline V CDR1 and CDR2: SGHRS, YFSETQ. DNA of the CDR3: TGCGCCAGCAGCCCCCTGTTGATGAGCGAGCATGAGCAGTTCTTC. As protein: CASSPLLMSEHEQFF.

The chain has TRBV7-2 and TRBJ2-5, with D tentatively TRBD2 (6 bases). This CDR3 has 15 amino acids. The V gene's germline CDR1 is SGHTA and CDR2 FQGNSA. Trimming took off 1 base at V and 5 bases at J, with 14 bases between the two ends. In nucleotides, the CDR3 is TGTGCCAGCAGCTTAGTTGGGGGGTCGGGCGAGACCCAGTACTTC. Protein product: CASSLVGGSGETQYF.

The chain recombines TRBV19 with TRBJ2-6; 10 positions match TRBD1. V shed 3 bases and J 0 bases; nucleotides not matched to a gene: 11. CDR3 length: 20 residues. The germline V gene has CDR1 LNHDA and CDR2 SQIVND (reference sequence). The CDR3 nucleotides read TGTGCCAGTAGTATCAGGTCCGGGACAGGGGAGGGCTCTGGGGCCAACGTCCTGACTTTC. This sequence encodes CASSIRSGTGEGSGANVLTF. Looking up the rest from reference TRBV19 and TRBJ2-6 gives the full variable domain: DGGITQSPKYLFRKEGQNVTLSCEQNLNHDAMYWYRQDPGQGLRLIYYSQIVNDFQKGDIAEGYSVSREKKESFPLTVTSAQKNPTAFYLCASSIRSGTGEGSGANVLTFGAGSRLTVL.

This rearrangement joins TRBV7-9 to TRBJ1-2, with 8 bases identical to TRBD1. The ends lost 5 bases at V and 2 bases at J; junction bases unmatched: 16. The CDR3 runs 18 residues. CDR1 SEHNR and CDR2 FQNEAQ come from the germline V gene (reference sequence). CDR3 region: CASSVPPGQAISNYGYTF. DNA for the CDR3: TGTGCCAGCAGCGTTCCGCCGGGACAGGCGATATCGAACTATGGCTACACCTTC.

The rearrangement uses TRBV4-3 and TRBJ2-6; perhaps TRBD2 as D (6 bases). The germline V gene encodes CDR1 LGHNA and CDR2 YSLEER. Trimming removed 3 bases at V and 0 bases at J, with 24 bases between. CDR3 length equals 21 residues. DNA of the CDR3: TGCGCCAGCAGCCAGGATCTCCGGGACTCCATCAAAAACTCTGGGGCCAACGTCCTGACTTTC. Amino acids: CASSQDLRDSIKNSGANVLTF.

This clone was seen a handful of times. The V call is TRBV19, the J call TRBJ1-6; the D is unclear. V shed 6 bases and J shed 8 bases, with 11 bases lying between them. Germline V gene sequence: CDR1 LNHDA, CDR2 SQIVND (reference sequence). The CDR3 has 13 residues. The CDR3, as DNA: TGTGCCAGTAGGTTCGGAGGGTATTCACCCCTCCACTTT. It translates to CASRFGGYSPLHF.

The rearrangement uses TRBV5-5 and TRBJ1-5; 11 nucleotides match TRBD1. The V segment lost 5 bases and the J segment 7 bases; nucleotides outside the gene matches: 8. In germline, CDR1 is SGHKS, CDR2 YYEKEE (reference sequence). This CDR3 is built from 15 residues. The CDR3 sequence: CASRRTGGAEQPQHF. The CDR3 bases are TGTGCCAGCAGAAGGACAGGGGGCGCAGAACAGCCCCAGCATTTT.

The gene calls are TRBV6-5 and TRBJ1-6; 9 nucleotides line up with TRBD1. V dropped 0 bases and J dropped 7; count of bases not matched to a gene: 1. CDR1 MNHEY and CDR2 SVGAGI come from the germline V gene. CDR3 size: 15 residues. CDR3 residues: CASSYSGTGNSPLHF. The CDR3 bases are TGTGCCAGCAGTTACTCCGGGACAGGGAATTCACCCCTCCACTTT.